Listed here are 19 T cell receptor beta chains from one sample, sequenced in a study of T cells after yellow fever vaccination. MiXCR, applied by TCRdb to the 5' RACE reads, yields one record per CDR3 protein. The sample holds tens of thousands of distinct CDR3 sequences, about 7% seen once. Sample: CD8+ T cells sorted from PBMCs, taken 15 days after the yellow fever booster vaccination. These receptor sequences come from a man in his thirties or forties who received the YFV17D yellow fever vaccine.

This clonotype was counted ten times or more. V gene TRBV12-3 or TRBV12-4 combines with J gene TRBJ2-5; TRBD2 agrees at 15 bases. CDR3 length: 18 residues. The ends lost 6 bases at V and 5 bases at J; junction bases unmatched: 13. CDR3 in amino acids: CASSRGLAGGPSGETQYF. The CDR3 bases are TGTGCCAGCAGCCGAGGACTAGCGGGAGGGCCCTCGGGCGAGACCCAGTACTTC.

This clonotype was counted ten times or more. The J gene is TRBJ1-2, the V gene TRBV5-1; D not certain. Trimming cost V 4 bases and J 8 bases, with 12 bases left between them. This CDR3 region has 12 residues. Germline CDR1 is SGHRS and CDR2 is YFSETQ. The CDR3 loop reads CASSGSVVGYTF. The CDR3 DNA follows: TGCGCCAGCAGCGGGTCAGTCGTCGGCTACACCTTC.

This clonotype was seen at least ten times. Mismatch with germline at one junction end may stem from a read error. The rearrangement uses TRBV7-7 and TRBJ2-7; TRBD2 is a possible D gene (5 bases). Germline V CDR1 and CDR2: SSHAT, FNYEAQ (reference sequence). The CDR3 is made up of 13 amino acids. The CDR3 here is CASSLNGAYEQYF. DNA for the CDR3: TGTGCTAGCAGCTTAAACGGGGCCTACGAGCAGTACTTC.

This clonotype was counted ten times or more. This chain joins TRBV7-9 and TRBJ1-1, with TRBD1 matching over 8 bases. This CDR3 is built from 18 residues. V shed 1 base, J shed 0 bases, and the junction held 10 bases outside the gene matches. In germline, CDR1 is SEHNR, CDR2 FQNEAQ (reference sequence). The CDR3 region is CASSLEAPNRGMNTEAFF. The DNA of the CDR3 is TGTGCCAGCAGCTTAGAGGCCCCAAACAGGGGGATGAACACTGAAGCTTTCTTT.

Many counts were recorded for this clonotype. The chain has TRBV2 and TRBJ2-5; possible D gene TRBD2, 6 bases. Deletions cut 6 bases from V and 2 bases from J, with 16 bases between. This CDR3 has 15 residues. CDR1 and CDR2 (germline): SNHLY, FYNNEI. The CDR3 DNA sequence: TGTGCCAGCAGAGCGACCTCCCTAGCGCAAGAGACCCAGTACTTC. It codes for CASRATSLAQETQYF.

The genes are TRBV7-9 and TRBJ2-1; D unclear. V lost 6 bases and J 10 bases, leaving 19 bases between the germline ends. The CDR3 loop spans 14 amino acids. Looked up from germline, CDR1 is SEHNR and CDR2 is FQNEAQ (reference sequence). CDR3 sequence reads: CASSPTESVEEQFF. CDR3 DNA sequence: TGTGCCAGCAGTCCAACAGAATCGGTAGAGGAGCAGTTCTTC.

This clonotype has a handful of counts. This rearrangement joins TRBV19 to TRBJ1-1; the D is unclear. Germline V gives CDR1 LNHDA, CDR2 SQIVND (reference sequence). The V gene lost 3 bases and the J gene lost 4 bases, with 9 bases spanning the gap. The CDR3 spans 13 residues. CDR3 DNA: TGTGCCAGTAGTATCAGAGGAGGCACTGAAGCTTTCTTT. Its protein is CASSIRGGTEAFF.

About this clonotype: This may stem from a read error, because a much larger clone lies one nucleotide away. The rearrangement joins TRBV6-5 to TRBJ2-5; D not resolved. There are 12 residues in the CDR3. The V gene lost 6 bases and the J gene lost 5 bases, with 10 bases spanning the gap. In germline, CDR1 is MNHEY, CDR2 SVGAGI. The CDR3 region has the DNA TGTGCCAGCAGCCCCGACGAGGAGACCCAGTACTTC. Protein sequence: CASSPDEETQYF.

This clonotype was seen ten or more times. V usage is TRBV12-3 or TRBV12-4 and J usage is TRBJ1-3, with D unclear. The CDR3 is made up of 13 amino acids. V lost 5 bases, J lost 4 bases, and 9 bases lay in between. CDR3 in amino acids: CASSISQGNTIYF. The CDR3 nucleotides read TGTGCCAGCAGTATCTCTCAGGGAAACACCATATATTTT.

This clonotype was detected ten times or more. The chain has TRBV12-5 and TRBJ2-3; TRBD2 matches at 7 bases. Germline V CDR1 and CDR2: LGHNT, FRNRAP. The ends lost 0 bases at V and 1 base at J; junction bases unmatched: 10. This CDR3 is 18 amino acids long. Here the CDR3 reads CASGLVASGVGGTDTQYF. DNA for the CDR3: TGTGCTAGTGGTTTGGTTGCTAGCGGAGTCGGGGGCACAGATACGCAGTATTTT.

V and J are TRBV20-1 and TRBJ2-1; TRBD2 agrees at 12 bases. V lost 3 bases and J lost 3; bases outside the gene matches: 6. Looked up from germline, CDR1 is DFQATT and CDR2 is SNEGSKA (reference sequence). The CDR3 has 16 residues. The CDR3 loop reads CSASLAGGDFYNEQFF. CDR3 nucleotides: TGCAGTGCTAGTCTAGCGGGAGGGGATTTCTACAATGAGCAGTTCTTC.

This clonotype was observed at least ten times. This chain uses TRBV7-6 with TRBJ2-1; tentative D call: TRBD2 (5 bases). Trimming removed 5 bases at V and 5 bases at J, with 19 bases between. Germline V gives CDR1 SGHVS, CDR2 FNYEAQ. This CDR3 has 16 residues. The CDR3 region is CASSLNWEFGDNEQFF. The CDR3 DNA reads as TGTGCCAGCAGCCTAAATTGGGAGTTCGGGGACAATGAGCAGTTCTTC. Full variable domain (missing parts from reference TRBV7-6 and TRBJ2-1): GAGVSQSPRYKVTKRGQDVALRCDPISGHVSLYWYRQALGQGPEFLTYFNYEAQQDKSGLPNDRFSAERPEGSISTLTIQRTEQRDSAMYRCASSLNWEFGDNEQFFGPGTRLTVL.

In its sample, this clonotype was seen many times. This chain connects TRBV11-2 to TRBJ2-1; the D gene could be TRBD1 or TRBD2 (5 bases each). There are 12 residues in the CDR3. Germline CDR1 is SGHAT and CDR2 is FQNNGV. Trimming stripped 1 base from V and 8 bases from J, with 6 bases between. In DNA form, the CDR3 reads TGTGCCAGCAGCTTAGGGGGACATGAGCAGTTCTTC. Its translation is CASSLGGHEQFF.

Concerning this clonotype: An end of the junction does not agree with germline; a read error may underlie this. The chain couples TRBV7-8 to TRBJ2-5, with D hard to call. CDR3 length: 12 amino acids. Germline V gene data show CDR1 as SGHVS and CDR2 as FQNEAQ. The CDR3 region has the DNA TGTGCCAGAAGCTTGTGGGAAGAGACCCAGTACTTC. Residues: CARSLWEETQYF.

This clonotype was detected many times. The gene calls are TRBV29-1 and TRBJ2-1; D might be TRBD1 or TRBD2, each matching 6 bases. The V gene lost 6 bases and the J gene lost 6 bases, with 21 bases spanning the gap. This CDR3 comprises 15 residues. CDR1 and CDR2 (germline): SQVTM, ANQGSEA. The CDR3 sequence is CSVWGASRPGNEQFF. CDR3 DNA sequence: TGCAGCGTGTGGGGGGCAAGCCGTCCGGGCAATGAGCAGTTCTTC.

This clonotype was seen many times. V usage is TRBV29-1 and J usage is TRBJ2-5; TRBD2 agrees at 7 bases. Germline V gene lookup returns CDR1 SQVTM and CDR2 ANQGSEA. The V gene end was trimmed by 7 bases and the J gene end by 4 bases; junction bases not matched to a gene: 3. The CDR3 spans 11 residues. The CDR3 is CSAGEGETQYF. The CDR3 DNA reads TGCAGCGCCGGGGAGGGAGAGACCCAGTACTTC.

This clonotype was observed many times. J is TRBJ1-5 and V is TRBV6-5; D remains ambiguous. The V and J ends lost 0 bases and 6 bases respectively, with 9 bases between them. CDR1 is MNHEY and CDR2 is SVGAGI in the germline V gene. The length of the CDR3 is 14 residues. The CDR3 DNA sequence: TGTGCCAGCAGTTACTCCGCAGAGGGTCAGCCCCAGCATTTT. Protein: CASSYSAEGQPQHF.

The sample holds a few counts of this clonotype. The V call is TRBV5-1, the J call TRBJ1-2; D is possibly TRBD1 (6 bases). The germline CDR1 and CDR2 sequences are SGHRS and YFSETQ. This CDR3 has 14 residues. Trimming removed 4 bases at V and 2 bases at J, with 12 bases between. The CDR3 protein is CASSPTGPNYGYTF. The CDR3 DNA reads TGCGCCAGCAGCCCCACAGGGCCCAACTATGGCTACACCTTC.

This clonotype was recorded at least ten times. The chain couples TRBV10-2 to TRBJ2-5; 14 bases match TRBD2. This CDR3 comprises 15 residues. After removal of 8 bases from V and 5 bases from J, the junction contained 7 bases not matched to a gene. Germline V gene lookup returns CDR1 WSHSY and CDR2 SAAADI. The CDR3 is CASGTSGSGLETQYF. The CDR3 DNA sequence: TGCGCCAGCGGGACTAGCGGGAGTGGGTTGGAGACCCAGTACTTC.